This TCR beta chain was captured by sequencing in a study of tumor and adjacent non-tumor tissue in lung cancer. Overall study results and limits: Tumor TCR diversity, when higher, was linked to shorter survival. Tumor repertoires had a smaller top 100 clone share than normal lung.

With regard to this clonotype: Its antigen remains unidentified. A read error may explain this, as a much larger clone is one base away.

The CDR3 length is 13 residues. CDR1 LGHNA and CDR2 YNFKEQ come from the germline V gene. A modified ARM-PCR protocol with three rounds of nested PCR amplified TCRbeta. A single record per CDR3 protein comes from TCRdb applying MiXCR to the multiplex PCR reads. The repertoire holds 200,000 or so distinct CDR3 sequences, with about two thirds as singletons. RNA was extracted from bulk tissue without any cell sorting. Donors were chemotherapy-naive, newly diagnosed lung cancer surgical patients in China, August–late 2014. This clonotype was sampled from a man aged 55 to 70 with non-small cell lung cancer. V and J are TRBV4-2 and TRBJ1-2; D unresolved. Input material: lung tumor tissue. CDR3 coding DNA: TGTGCCAACAGCCAAGATCTGGGGTATGGCTACACCTTC. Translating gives CANSQDLGYGYTF.